The entry below describes one TCR beta chain. This entry comes from a study of blood T cell repertoires in COVID-19. CDR1 ENHRY and CDR2 SYGVKD come from the germline V gene. V dropped 3 bases and J dropped 0 bases, with 5 bases sitting between them. The CDR3 sequence is 13 residues long. Repertoires were generated with immunoSEQ multiplex PCR, while TCRdb's copy carries only in-frame clones and drops some. The sample shows more than 200,000 clones, approximately 83% of them seen only once. The sample taken for sequencing was peripheral blood. The chain carries TRBV10-3 and TRBJ1-1; D is undetermined. This clonotype originated in a man in his forties with acute or convalescent COVID-19. DNA for the CDR3: TGTGCCATCAGTGATTCATTGAACACTGAAGCTTTCTTT. This gives the protein CAISDSLNTEAFF.